The entry that follows covers one T cell receptor beta chain sequence. Across 24 US areas, participants ranged in age from 18 to 89 years. Participants reported their clinical history, and cohort assignment relied on those reports. Cohort 3 donors counted as recovered after two negative PCRs, clearance, or resolved symptoms. Sequencing used immunoSEQ multiplex PCR; TCRdb keeps in-frame clones, though not all of them. Here the sample spans approximately 150,000 clones, roughly 85% being singletons. This entry comes from a study of blood T cell repertoires in COVID-19. Study background: Sources were T cells, B-cell-depleted T cells, or PBMCs; the material itself was cDNA or gDNA.

This receptor was obtained from a man between 60 and 75 years old who had recovered from COVID-19. Sequencing used PBMCs or T cells enriched from blood (not recorded which).

The CDR3 region has the DNA TGTGCCAGCTCACCTCCCGCCCAAGTAGCCGAGCAGTTCTTC. Protein: CASSPPAQVAEQFF. The chain links TRBV18 to TRBJ2-1; D unresolved. CDR3 length: 14 amino acids. Germline V CDR1 and CDR2: KGHSH, LQKENI. The V and J ends lost 3 bases and 10 bases respectively, with 16 bases between them.